The 25 T cell receptor beta chains in this list originate from one sample, sequenced in a study of T cells in localized non-small cell lung cancer. Sequenced by immunoSEQ multiplex PCR; TCRdb stores in-frame clones only, minus some. The table shows about 23,000 clones, with roughly 90% occurring only once. The sequencing used peripheral blood, collected before any cancer treatment. The source is a woman aged 35 to 70 with stage I lung adenocarcinoma.

This clone was recorded only once. This sequence joins TRBV6-5 and TRBJ1-1; tentative D call: TRBD1 (5 bases). V was clipped by 6 bases and J by 2 bases, with 13 bases between them. The length of the CDR3 is 14 residues. The germline V gene encodes CDR1 MNHEY and CDR2 SVGAGI. The CDR3 sequence: CASRRDGFNTEAFF. The CDR3, as DNA: TGTGCCAGCAGAAGGGACGGGTTCAACACTGAAGCTTTCTTT.

The rearrangement uses TRBV19 and TRBJ2-3; TRBD2 matches 15 bases. CDR1 and CDR2 (germline): LNHDA, SQIVND (reference sequence). The V segment lost 4 bases and the J segment 4 bases; nucleotides outside the gene matches: 0. This CDR3 has 15 residues. For the CDR3, the DNA is TGTGCCAGTAGTAGGACTAGCGGGGGGGCAGATACGCAGTATTTT. Its translation: CASSRTSGGADTQYF.

DNA of the CDR3: TGCGCCAGCAGCCGGACAGGGGGCGCGGATGGCTACACCTTC. As protein: CASSRTGGADGYTF. The V and J genes are TRBV4-1 and TRBJ1-2; 11 nucleotides align to TRBD1. Germline V gives CDR1 MGHRA, CDR2 YSYEKL. This CDR3 spans 14 amino acids. V shed 4 bases, J shed 6 bases, and the junction held 4 bases outside the gene matches.

The chain recombines TRBV30 with TRBJ2-1; the D gene is possibly TRBD2 (6 bases). The CDR3 sequence is 15 residues long. V was trimmed by 2 bases and J by 9 bases, leaving 20 bases between them. CDR1 GTSNPN and CDR2 SVGIG come from the germline V gene (reference sequence). CDR3 DNA: TGTGCCTGGAGTAAACGGCGGGACTCCGGGGGTGAGCAGTTCTTC. Amino acid sequence: CAWSKRRDSGGEQFF.

The rearrangement joins TRBV6-1 to TRBJ2-5; the match to TRBD2 covers 14 bases. V lost 3 bases, J lost 5 bases, and 2 bases stayed unmatched. The CDR3 extends over 15 amino acids. CDR1 and CDR2 (germline): MNHNS, SASEGT. The CDR3 nucleotides are TGTGCCAGCAGTGAGACTAGCGGGGGGGCGGAGACCCAGTACTTC. This translates into CASSETSGGAETQYF.

This clone was seen once. The V and J genes are TRBV29-1 and TRBJ2-1; 9 bases line up with TRBD1. Germline V gives CDR1 SQVTM, CDR2 ANQGSEA. V shed 3 bases and J 4 bases; nucleotides not matched to a gene: 10. The CDR3 has 16 residues. CDR3: CSVDSGQGTLYNEQFF. The DNA of the CDR3 is TGCAGCGTTGATTCGGGACAGGGTACCCTATACAATGAGCAGTTCTTC.

The chain combines TRBV30 with TRBJ2-3, with D possibly matching TRBD1 (5 bases). The V end lost 1 base, the J end lost 2 bases, and 13 bases lay between the germline ends. This CDR3 is built from 15 residues. Germline V gives CDR1 GTSNPN, CDR2 SVGIG (reference sequence). The CDR3 region has the DNA TGTGCCTGGAGTGAAGGACACACTGACACAGATACGCAGTATTTT. Protein: CAWSEGHTDTDTQYF.

This clone turned up a few times. V and J are TRBV5-6 and TRBJ1-2; D is ambiguous. CDR1 and CDR2 from the germline V gene are SGHDT and YYEEEE. V shed 1 base and J shed 6 bases, with 19 bases lying between them. CDR3 length equals 16 residues. The CDR3 protein is CASSLIQATAHDGYTF. CDR3 DNA sequence: TGTGCCAGCAGCTTGATTCAGGCAACGGCCCACGATGGCTACACCTTC.

As to this clone: The same CDR3 also results from other DNA sequences found in this sample. The rearrangement links TRBV7-2 to TRBJ2-7, with 9 bases fitting TRBD2. The trim removed 6 bases at V and 4 bases at J, leaving 4 bases unmatched. The germline CDR1 and CDR2 sequences are SGHTA and FQGNSA. The CDR3 is 13 residues long. CDR3 region: CASSLAGSYEQYF. The CDR3 DNA is TGTGCCAGCAGTCTAGCGGGGAGTTACGAGCAGTACTTC.

CDR3 in DNA: TGTGCCAGTAGTATGGACCTTTTAGCTGGGAGCTCCTACGAGCAGTACTTC. This sequence encodes CASSMDLLAGSSYEQYF. The V call is TRBV19, the J call TRBJ2-7; possibly TRBD2 for D (5 bases). V was cut by 3 bases and J by 0 bases, with 18 bases left in between. Germline V gene data show CDR1 as LNHDA and CDR2 as SQIVND (reference sequence). This CDR3 is 17 amino acids long.

The chain employs TRBV6-1 and TRBJ2-7; D remains ambiguous. Germline CDR1 reads MNHNS; CDR2 reads SASEGT. The CDR3 is 15 residues long. V was trimmed by 2 bases and J by 5 bases, leaving 16 bases between them. The CDR3 is CASSEYKVRMNEQYF. The CDR3 nucleotides read TGTGCCAGCAGTGAATATAAGGTTCGGATGAACGAGCAGTACTTC.

This clone was counted a few times. The chain joins TRBV2 to TRBJ1-4; D not resolved. Per germline, CDR1 SNHLY and CDR2 FYNNEI. CDR3 size: 13 residues. The V end was cut by 5 bases, the J end by 8 bases, with 12 bases between. The CDR3 DNA reads as TGTGCCAGCAGTCCCTTGACGCGGGAAAAACTGTTTTTT. Protein product: CASSPLTREKLFF.

The genes are TRBV29-1 and TRBJ2-7; 7 positions match TRBD1. The junction had 8 bases not matched to a gene; V was cut back by 7 bases and J by 5 bases. The CDR3 covers 12 residues. CDR1 and CDR2 (germline): SQVTM, ANQGSEA. In nucleotides, the CDR3 is TGCAGCGGGCAAGCTACAGGGGACGAGCAGTACTTC. The encoded protein is CSGQATGDEQYF.

The rearrangement joins TRBV28 to TRBJ1-4, with 8 bases aligning to TRBD1. The CDR3 runs to 16 residues. CDR1 is MDHEN and CDR2 is SYDVKM in the germline V gene. V lost 6 bases and J lost 7; bases outside the gene matches: 13. The CDR3 loop is CASSQDSGGLSEKLFF. The CDR3 nucleotides are TGTGCCAGCAGCCAAGACTCAGGGGGCCTCAGTGAAAAACTGTTTTTT.

This chain joins TRBV9 and TRBJ1-6; perhaps TRBD1 as D (5 bases). The V gene lost 4 bases and the J gene lost 4 bases, with 12 bases spanning the gap. The CDR3 loop spans 15 amino acids. Germline CDR1 SGDLS, CDR2 YYNGEE. The CDR3 sequence: CASSLGTGYNSPLHF. CDR3 bases: TGTGCCAGCAGCTTGGGGACGGGATATAATTCACCCCTCCACTTT.

This rearrangement joins TRBV18 to TRBJ2-6, with D unresolved. V was clipped by 6 bases and J by 2 bases, with 20 bases between them. Germline CDR1 is KGHSH and CDR2 is LQKENI. The CDR3 covers 18 residues. CDR3: CASSTYHTRLAGANVLTF. The CDR3 DNA sequence: TGTGCCAGCTCCACATACCACACCCGCCTAGCTGGGGCCAACGTCCTGACTTTC.

The chain employs TRBV28 and TRBJ1-4, with 11 bases lining up with TRBD1. Germline V lookup: CDR1 MDHEN, CDR2 SYDVKM. The CDR3 sequence is 15 residues long. The junction had 8 bases not matched to a gene; V was cut back by 6 bases and J by 8 bases. CDR3 sequence reads: CASRPAGTGGEKLFF. The DNA of the CDR3 is TGTGCCAGCAGGCCAGCCGGGACAGGGGGAGAAAAACTGTTTTTT.

The V gene is TRBV7-2, the J gene TRBJ2-3; a possible D gene is TRBD2 (5 bases). The CDR3 runs 14 residues. V dropped 5 bases and J dropped 9 bases, with 18 bases sitting between them. Per germline, CDR1 SGHTA and CDR2 FQGNSA. In DNA, the CDR3 is TGTGCCAGCAGCGATCGTGGACTTTCTCGAACGCAGTATTTT. Translating it yields CASSDRGLSRTQYF.

The J gene is TRBJ2-5, the V gene TRBV7-2, with 11 bases matching TRBD2. With 4 bases clipped from V and 5 bases from J, the junction kept 9 bases outside the gene matches. The CDR3 has 16 amino acids. From germline, CDR1 is SGHTA and CDR2 FQGNSA. DNA for the CDR3: TGTGCCAGCAGCTCCACATTAGCGGGGGGGCATGAGACCCAGTACTTC. Translation: CASSSTLAGGHETQYF.

CDR3 sequence reads: CASSPGQGSDTQYF. CDR3 sequence (DNA): TGTGCCAGCTCACCGGGACAGGGGTCAGATACGCAGTATTTT. The chain uses TRBV18 and TRBJ2-3; 10 positions agree with TRBD1. This CDR3 has 14 amino acids. After removal of 3 bases from V and 4 bases from J, the junction contained 1 base not matched to a gene. Germline V lookup: CDR1 KGHSH, CDR2 LQKENI.

This sequence joins TRBV7-9 and TRBJ2-1; tentatively, D is TRBD2 (5 bases). Trimming took 6 bases from V and 5 from J, leaving 11 bases between them. The CDR3 runs to 13 residues. Germline V gives CDR1 SEHNR, CDR2 FQNEAQ (reference sequence). The CDR3 loop is CASSGETNNEQFF. CDR3 nucleotides: TGTGCCAGCAGTGGGGAGACCAACAATGAGCAGTTCTTC.

The chain combines TRBV7-2 with TRBJ2-7; TRBD1 aligns across 9 bases. With 0 bases clipped from V and 6 bases from J, the junction kept 6 bases outside the gene matches. The V gene's germline CDR1 is SGHTA and CDR2 FQGNSA. CDR3 length equals 15 residues. The CDR3 coding sequence is TGTGCCAGCAGCTTAGCCGGGACAGGGTTGGGCGAGCAGTACTTC. It encodes CASSLAGTGLGEQYF.

The chain carries TRBV5-1 and TRBJ2-3, with TRBD2 as a possible D gene (5 bases). V was cut by 4 bases and J by 0 bases, with 18 bases left in between. The CDR3 is made up of 17 amino acids. Germline CDR1 is SGHRS and CDR2 is YFSETQ. The CDR3 here is CASSNPTRTASTDTQYF. The DNA of the CDR3 is TGCGCCAGCAGCAATCCCACGCGGACTGCTAGCACAGATACGCAGTATTTT.

The chain links TRBV6-1 to TRBJ2-3; 10 nucleotides agree with TRBD2. This CDR3 is 16 amino acids long. Germline V gene data show CDR1 as MNHNS and CDR2 as SASEGT. The junction had 6 bases not matched to a gene; V was cut back by 0 bases and J by 6 bases. The CDR3 protein is CASSEASGGAWDTQYF. The CDR3 DNA follows: TGTGCCAGCAGTGAAGCGAGCGGGGGGGCTTGGGATACGCAGTATTTT.

In this sample, this clone turned up a few times. V gene TRBV7-9 combines with J gene TRBJ2-7, with D tentatively TRBD1 (5 bases). The CDR3 consists of 15 residues. V shed 3 bases and J shed 5 bases, with 17 bases lying between them. Germline V gives CDR1 SEHNR, CDR2 FQNEAQ (reference sequence). CDR3 nucleotide sequence: TGTGCCAGCAGCTTTAGGCAGGGCGGTTTGAACGAGCAGTACTTC. It yields the protein CASSFRQGGLNEQYF.